The 21 T cell receptor beta chains below were found in one sample sequenced in a study of blood T cell repertoires in COVID-19. Only in-frame clones appear in the TCRdb table, and some are missing; sequencing was by immunoSEQ multiplex PCR. This table has 85,000 to 90,000 clones, around 86% appearing once. The sequenced material came from peripheral blood. These receptors came from a human donor in a cohort sampled during active COVID-19.

J is TRBJ2-2 and V is TRBV7-9, with 10 positions matching TRBD1. CDR1 and CDR2 (germline): SEHNR, FQNEAQ (reference sequence). The CDR3 runs to 15 residues. V lost 6 bases to trimming and J lost 3 bases; unmatched junction nucleotides: 4. CDR3 DNA: TGTGCCAGCAGTCGGACAGGGGGGGACACCGGGGAGCTGTTTTTT. Amino acids: CASSRTGGDTGELFF.

J is TRBJ1-2 and V is TRBV7-2; D uncertain. This CDR3 comprises 13 residues. Germline loops: CDR1 SGHTA, CDR2 FQGNSA. The V end was cut by 5 bases, the J end by 6 bases, with 13 bases between. The CDR3 DNA sequence: TGTGCCAGCAGCCCCGCAGGTCGGAATGGCTACACCTTC. Encoded protein: CASSPAGRNGYTF.

Concerning this clone: This may come from a read error, since a much larger clone is one base off. This chain joins TRBV25-1 and TRBJ1-1; tentatively, D is TRBD1 (6 bases). CDR3 length equals 13 residues. CDR1 and CDR2 from the germline V gene are MGHDK and SYGVNS. V was trimmed by 5 bases and J by 5 bases, leaving 12 bases between them. The CDR3 loop reads CASSQGGGTEAFF. CDR3 nucleotides: TGTGCCAGCAGTCAGGGAGGGGGGACTGAAGCTTTCTTT. The variable domain in full, completed from reference TRBV25-1 and TRBJ1-1, reads EADIYQTPRYLVIGTGKKITLECSQTMGHDKMYWYQQDPGMELHLIHYSYGVNSTEKGDLSSESTVSRIRTEHFPLTLESARPSHTSQYLCASSQGGGTEAFFGQGTRLTVV.

This chain's CDR3 is CASSVGQGASGNTIYF. The CDR3 DNA follows: TGTGCCAGCAGTGTGGGACAGGGGGCCTCTGGAAACACCATATATTTT. The chain links TRBV2 to TRBJ1-3; TRBD1 matches 12 bases. The CDR3 has 16 amino acids. Losses at the gene ends were 4 bases for V and 0 bases for J; bases not matched to a gene: 1. In germline, CDR1 is SNHLY, CDR2 FYNNEI.

The chain links TRBV6-5 to TRBJ1-2; possibly TRBD1 for D (6 bases). The germline CDR1 and CDR2 sequences are MNHEY and SVGAGI. This CDR3 is built from 14 residues. The germline V and J ends were trimmed by 4 bases and 3 bases, with 12 bases remaining between them. CDR3 amino acids: CASSFQGPHYGYTF. CDR3 sequence (DNA): TGTGCCAGCAGTTTCCAGGGGCCACACTATGGCTACACCTTC.

This chain joins TRBV7-9 and TRBJ2-1; TRBD2 matches 11 bases. J gave up 2 bases and V 3 bases, and 6 bases lay outside the gene matches. There are 17 residues in the CDR3. Germline CDR1 and CDR2: SEHNR and FQNEAQ (reference sequence). DNA of the CDR3: TGTGCCAGCAGCTTCCCTACTAGCGGGGGACCCTACAATGAGCAGTTCTTC. This encodes CASSFPTSGGPYNEQFF.

The genes are TRBV2 and TRBJ1-2; TRBD1 is a possible D gene (6 bases). With 6 bases removed from V and 6 bases from J, the gap between germline ends came to 11 bases. The CDR3 loop spans 12 amino acids. Germline CDR1 and CDR2: SNHLY and FYNNEI. In DNA form, the CDR3 reads TGTGCCAGCAGAGTAGGACAGCATGGCTACACCTTC. Protein sequence: CASRVGQHGYTF.

There are a few counts of this clone. V and J are TRBV4-3 and TRBJ2-1; tentatively, D is TRBD2 (6 bases). Looked up from germline, CDR1 is LGHNA and CDR2 is YSLEER. This CDR3 has 17 residues. Between the trimmed V and J ends, which lost 0 bases and 3 bases, there was a span of 15 bases. The CDR3 here is CASSQDYSLAYYNEQFF. The DNA for the CDR3 is TGCGCCAGCAGCCAAGATTATTCACTAGCTTACTACAATGAGCAGTTCTTC.

This clone showed up just once. The chain has TRBV5-6 and TRBJ1-1, with D perhaps TRBD1 (6 bases). V gave up 1 base and J gave up 5 bases, with 12 bases separating them. This CDR3 has 14 residues. CDR1 SGHDT and CDR2 YYEEEE come from the germline V gene. CDR3 residues: CASSLLHRETEAFF. In nucleotides, the CDR3 is TGTGCCAGCAGCTTGCTTCACAGGGAAACTGAAGCTTTCTTT. Supplemented by reference TRBV5-6 and TRBJ1-1, the full variable domain reads DAGVTQSPTHLIKTRGQQVTLRCSPKSGHDTVSWYQQALGQGPQFIFQYYEEEERQRGNFPDRFSGHQFPNYSSELNVNALLLGDSALYLCASSLLHRETEAFFGQGTRLTVV.

The rearrangement joins TRBV6-5 to TRBJ2-5; D is ambiguous. The CDR3 is 14 residues long. V shed 6 bases and J shed 0 bases, with 11 bases lying between them. Germline CDR1 and CDR2: MNHEY and SVGAGI. As DNA, the CDR3 is TGTGCCAGCAGCACCGACGGGTACCAAGAGACCCAGTACTTC. It yields the protein CASSTDGYQETQYF.

This clone was counted only a few times. The genes are TRBV5-1 and TRBJ2-3; 8 bases are a match to TRBD2. Germline assignment: CDR1 SGHRS and CDR2 YFSETQ. The junction had 3 bases not matched to a gene; V was cut back by 4 bases and J by 2 bases. CDR3 length: 14 amino acids. The DNA of the CDR3 is TGCGCCAGCAGCCCAGCGGGAGTCACAGATACGCAGTATTTT. Protein sequence: CASSPAGVTDTQYF.

This clone was observed a single time. This rearrangement joins TRBV5-1 to TRBJ1-6; D is perhaps TRBD1 (5 bases). The CDR3 has 16 residues. From germline, CDR1 is SGHRS and CDR2 YFSETQ. The V end was cut by 4 bases, the J end by 0 bases, with 11 bases between. The CDR3 sequence is CASSPDTSSYNSPLHF. CDR3 coding DNA: TGCGCCAGCAGCCCGGACACCAGCTCCTATAATTCACCCCTCCACTTT.

This sequence joins TRBV27 and TRBJ1-2, with a possible D match to TRBD1 (5 bases). Germline V lookup: CDR1 MNHEY, CDR2 SMNVEV (reference sequence). V was cut by 6 bases and J by 8 bases, with 22 bases left in between. The CDR3 is 15 amino acids. The CDR3: CASRSGGGVIWGYTF. The CDR3 DNA sequence: TGTGCCAGCAGATCGGGCGGGGGGGTCATATGGGGCTACACCTTC.

This chain links TRBV19 with TRBJ2-1; no clear D. CDR3 length: 17 amino acids. Trimming shortened V by 1 base and J by 2 bases, and 15 bases separated the two germline ends. The germline V gene has CDR1 LNHDA and CDR2 SQIVND (reference sequence). The CDR3 sequence: CASSIGPVTLPYNEQFF. CDR3 sequence (DNA): TGTGCCAGTAGTATAGGCCCGGTTACCCTCCCCTACAATGAGCAGTTCTTC.

This sequence joins TRBV20-1 and TRBJ2-3, with 9 nucleotides matching TRBD2. Per the germline V gene, CDR1 is DFQATT and CDR2 is SNEGSKA (reference sequence). Losses at the gene ends were 3 bases for V and 6 bases for J; bases not matched to a gene: 7. The CDR3 is 14 residues long. Written as DNA, the CDR3 is TGCAGTGCTAGTTTTGCGGGGGGGGTTGATACGCAGTATTTT. Encoded protein: CSASFAGGVDTQYF.

V usage is TRBV7-3 and J usage is TRBJ1-1; D possibly corresponds to TRBD1 (5 bases). Looked up from germline, CDR1 is SGHTA and CDR2 is FQGTGA. V dropped 8 bases and J dropped 6 bases, with 13 bases sitting between them. The CDR3 length is 12 residues. The CDR3 nucleotides read TGTGCCAGCTCGGGGGTGGGAGCTGAAGCTTTCTTT. Protein sequence: CASSGVGAEAFF.

J is TRBJ2-3 and V is TRBV30; a possible D gene is TRBD2 (5 bases). The CDR3 runs 12 residues. V lost 1 base to trimming and J lost 6 bases, with 8 bases between them. In germline, CDR1 is GTSNPN, CDR2 SVGIG (reference sequence). The CDR3 nucleotides are TGTGCCTGGAGTGCCGGCGGGGATACGCAGTATTTT. This translates into CAWSAGGDTQYF. Supplemented by reference TRBV30 and TRBJ2-3, the full variable domain reads SQTIHQWPATLVQPVGSPLSLECTVEGTSNPNLYWYRQAAGRGLQLLFYSVGIGQISSEVPQNLSASRPQDRQFILSSKKLLLSDSGFYLCAWSAGGDTQYFGPGTRLTVL.

This clone has a single count. The V gene is TRBV5-4, the J gene TRBJ2-1, with 10 bases fitting TRBD2. Germline values: CDR1 SGHNT, CDR2 YYREEE (reference sequence). The ends lost 3 bases at V and 9 bases at J; junction bases unmatched: 9. The length of the CDR3 is 15 residues. CDR3: CASSSAGGLSAEQFF. DNA for the CDR3: TGTGCCAGCAGCTCAGCGGGAGGGCTTAGTGCTGAGCAGTTCTTC.

This rearrangement joins TRBV28 to TRBJ2-1, with TRBD2 matching over 7 bases. The CDR3 length is 17 residues. CDR1 and CDR2 from the germline V gene are MDHEN and SYDVKM. V gave up 5 bases and J gave up 0 bases; unmatched junction bases: 10. CDR3 bases: TGTGCCAGCAGTGCTACTAGCGCCCTGAGCTCCTACAATGAGCAGTTCTTC. Amino acid sequence: CASSATSALSSYNEQFF.

V and J are TRBV12-3 or TRBV12-4 and TRBJ1-4; the D is unclear. The CDR3 totals 13 residues. The ends were cut back, 1 base at V and 7 bases at J, with 7 bases in the middle. DNA of the CDR3: TGTGCCAGCAGTTTAGGGGCTTCTGAAAAACTGTTTTTT. It yields the protein CASSLGASEKLFF.

CDR3 protein: CASSYIYEQYF. The CDR3 coding sequence is TGTGCCAGCAGTTATATTTACGAGCAGTACTTC. The V gene is TRBV6-2 or TRBV6-3, the J gene TRBJ2-7; D remains ambiguous. Germline CDR1 is MNHEY and CDR2 is SVGEGT. V shed 3 bases and J shed 4 bases, with 4 bases lying between them. The CDR3 contains 11 residues.